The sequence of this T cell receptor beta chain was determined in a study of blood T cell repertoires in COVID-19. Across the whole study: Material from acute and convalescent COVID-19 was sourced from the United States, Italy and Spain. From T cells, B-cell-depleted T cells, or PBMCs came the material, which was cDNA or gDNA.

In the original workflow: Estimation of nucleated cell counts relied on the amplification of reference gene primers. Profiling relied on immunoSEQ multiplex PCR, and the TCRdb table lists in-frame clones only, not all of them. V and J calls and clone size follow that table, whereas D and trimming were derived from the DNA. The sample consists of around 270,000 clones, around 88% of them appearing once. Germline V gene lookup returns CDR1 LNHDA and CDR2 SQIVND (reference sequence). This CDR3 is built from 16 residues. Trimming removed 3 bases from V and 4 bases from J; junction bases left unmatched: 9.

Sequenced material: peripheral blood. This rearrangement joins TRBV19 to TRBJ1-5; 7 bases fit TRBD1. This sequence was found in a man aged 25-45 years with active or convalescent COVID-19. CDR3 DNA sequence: TGTGCCAGTAGTATCCCTTCCCCAGGGGGGAATCAGCCCCAGCATTTT. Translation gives CASSIPSPGGNQPQHF.